The 32 T cell receptor beta chains presented below share a single source sample, sequenced in a study of graft-versus-host responses after intestinal transplantation. No antigen is known for these receptors. The data were produced by immunoSEQ multiplex PCR, yet TCRdb's version contains in-frame clones alone and is incomplete. The sample shows about 88,000 clones, approximately 89% of them seen only once. Sequencing was performed on unstimulated CD4+ T cells sorted from spleen or lymph node cells, taken before transplant. Every receptor here comes from a human donor who was the organ donor for an intestinal transplant.

V is TRBV19 and J is TRBJ1-2; 8 bases align to TRBD1. With V trimmed by 3 bases and J by 0 bases, 6 bases remained unmatched. Per the germline V gene, CDR1 is LNHDA and CDR2 is SQIVND (reference sequence). The CDR3 is made up of 16 amino acids. The CDR3 reads CASSIQGALPNYGYTF. The CDR3 DNA is TGTGCCAGTAGTATCCAGGGGGCCCTCCCTAACTATGGCTACACCTTC. Full variable domain (remainder filled in from reference TRBV19 and TRBJ1-2): DGGITQSPKYLFRKEGQNVTLSCEQNLNHDAMYWYRQDPGQGLRLIYYSQIVNDFQKGDIAEGYSVSREKKESFPLTVTSAQKNPTAFYLCASSIQGALPNYGYTFGSGTRLTVV.

This clone was recorded a few times. V is TRBV19 and J is TRBJ2-3; 9 bases match TRBD2. The CDR3 contains 14 residues. The V gene end was trimmed by 4 bases and the J gene end by 1 base; junction bases not matched to a gene: 0. Germline assignment: CDR1 LNHDA and CDR2 SQIVND (reference sequence). The CDR3 protein is CASSTSGGTDTQYF. The CDR3, as DNA: TGTGCCAGTAGTACTAGCGGGGGCACAGATACGCAGTATTTT.

The sample holds one count of this clone. The genes are TRBV6-5 and TRBJ2-1; the D gene is possibly TRBD2 (5 bases). Germline values: CDR1 MNHEY, CDR2 SVGAGI. The CDR3 length is 16 residues. V lost 0 bases and J lost 7, with 16 bases in between. The CDR3 DNA follows: TGTGCCAGCAGTTACTCCTTTCGGACTGGCGGGAATGAGCAGTTCTTC. It specifies CASSYSFRTGGNEQFF.

The chain carries TRBV5-1 and TRBJ1-4; 7 bases fit TRBD1. Looked up from germline, CDR1 is SGHRS and CDR2 is YFSETQ. J gave up 0 bases and V 3 bases, and 14 bases lay outside the gene matches. This CDR3 region has 19 residues. CDR3 DNA sequence: TGCGCCAGCAGCTCAGAAATCAATGACAGGGTCGCAACTAATGAAAAACTGTTTTTT. It encodes CASSSEINDRVATNEKLFF. Together with reference TRBV5-1 and TRBJ1-4, the CDR3 gives the full variable domain: KAGVTQTPRYLIKTRGQQVTLSCSPISGHRSVSWYQQTPGQGLQFLFEYFSETQRNKGNFPGRFSGRQFSNSRSEMNVSTLELGDSALYLCASSSEINDRVATNEKLFFGSGTQLSVL.

The V call is TRBV21-1, the J call TRBJ2-3; TRBD1, the table's D call, lacks a check against the DNA. TRBV21-1 is listed as a pseudogene. This CDR3 has 17 residues. CDR3 protein: CASSKRPKQGAEDTQYF. DNA for the CDR3: TGTGCCAGCAGCAAAAGGCCGAAACAGGGGGCGGAAGATACGCAGTATTTT.

Details on this clone: The sample holds other DNA sequences that translate to the same CDR3. The chain employs TRBV6-5 and TRBJ1-2; 7 nucleotides match TRBD1. Germline CDR1 reads MNHEY; CDR2 reads SVGAGI. The V gene end was trimmed by 2 bases and the J gene end by 10 bases; junction bases not matched to a gene: 7. This CDR3 has 13 residues. CDR3 coding DNA: TGTGCCAGCAGTTACCTCCGACAGGGTTACTACACCTTC. Its protein is CASSYLRQGYYTF.

The V gene is TRBV18, the J gene TRBJ2-3; 11 bases match TRBD2. Per germline, CDR1 KGHSH and CDR2 LQKENI. This CDR3 contains 15 residues. J lost 4 bases, V lost 4 bases, and 4 bases had no gene match. CDR3 loop: CASSQLAGESDTQYF. CDR3 nucleotides: TGTGCCAGCTCACAACTAGCGGGGGAGTCAGATACGCAGTATTTT.

V usage is TRBV9 and J usage is TRBJ2-6; 7 nucleotides align to TRBD2. This CDR3 has 17 residues. CDR1 and CDR2 from the germline V gene are SGDLS and YYNGEE. The V segment lost 1 base and the J segment 0 bases; nucleotides outside the gene matches: 4. The CDR3 region has the DNA TGTGCCAGCAGCGTATCTAGCGGAGGCTCTGGGGCCAACGTCCTGACTTTC. Translated, it gives CASSVSSGGSGANVLTF.

The rearrangement links TRBV19 to TRBJ2-2, with TRBD2 matching over 10 bases. This CDR3 has 16 amino acids. Germline CDR1 and CDR2: LNHDA and SQIVND (reference sequence). V lost 7 bases and J lost 8; bases outside the gene matches: 13. Written as DNA, the CDR3 is TGTGCCAGTATTCCCTCTAGCGGGGGTGTATATGGGGAGCTGTTTTTT. The encoded protein is CASIPSSGGVYGELFF.

This chain joins TRBV29-1 and TRBJ1-2, with 7 nucleotides matching TRBD1. In germline, CDR1 is SQVTM, CDR2 ANQGSEA. V trimming: 8 bases; J trimming: 5 bases; junction bases outside the gene matches: 8. The CDR3 is made up of 12 amino acids. CDR3 in DNA: TGCAGCTTGCGACAGGGTCGGTATGGCTACACCTTC. This encodes CSLRQGRYGYTF. The whole variable domain, remainder taken from reference TRBV29-1 and TRBJ1-2, is SAVISQKPSRDICQRGTSLTIQCQVDSQVTMMFWYRQQPGQSLTLIATANQGSEATYESGFVIDKFPISRPNLTFSTLTVSNMSPEDSSIYLCSLRQGRYGYTFGSGTRLTVV.

CDR3 protein: CASTPTSGAYNEQFF. The DNA for the CDR3 is TGTGCCAGCACCCCGACTAGCGGGGCATACAATGAGCAGTTCTTC. The rearrangement joins TRBV6-5 to TRBJ2-1; 11 bases match TRBD2. Germline V gene data show CDR1 as MNHEY and CDR2 as SVGAGI. Germline trimming cut 7 bases from V and 4 bases from J; bases unmatched to any gene: 6. There are 15 residues in the CDR3.

This chain connects TRBV28 to TRBJ2-2; 8 bases align to TRBD1. Trimming at V came to 10 bases and at J to 2 bases, leaving 6 bases not matched to a gene. The germline gives CDR1 MDHEN, CDR2 SYDVKM. CDR3 length equals 14 residues. The DNA of the CDR3 is TGTGCCACAATCGACAGGGGTAACACCGGGGAGCTGTTTTTT. It codes for CATIDRGNTGELFF.

V usage is TRBV6-1 and J usage is TRBJ2-7; no firm D call. CDR3 length: 11 amino acids. CDR1 MNHNS and CDR2 SASEGT come from the germline V gene. With 5 bases removed from V and 4 bases from J, the gap between germline ends came to 6 bases. The CDR3 is CASSQNYEQYF. The CDR3 DNA follows: TGTGCCAGCAGTCAAAATTACGAGCAGTACTTC.

This chain connects TRBV2 to TRBJ2-3; D is unresolved. Germline lookup yields CDR1 SNHLY and CDR2 FYNNEI. Trimming stripped 7 bases from V and 9 bases from J, with 8 bases between. The CDR3 sequence is 10 residues long. CDR3 sequence: CASTRRTQYF. In DNA form, the CDR3 reads TGTGCCAGCACGAGGCGGACGCAGTATTTT.

The chain is built from TRBV5-1 and TRBJ1-5; D unresolved. The CDR3 has 13 residues. The germline CDR1 and CDR2 sequences are SGHRS and YFSETQ. Trimming removed 0 bases from V and 5 bases from J, with 6 bases in between. CDR3 nucleotide sequence: TGCGCCAGCAGCTTGGACAGTGATCAGCCCCAGCATTTT. It is translated as CASSLDSDQPQHF.

The V gene is TRBV9, the J gene TRBJ1-2; TRBD1 is a possible D gene (6 bases). CDR3 length: 13 amino acids. The ends were cut back, 6 bases at V and 12 bases at J, with 21 bases in the middle. CDR1 is SGDLS, CDR2 YYNGEE, per germline. In DNA, the CDR3 is TGTGCCAGCACTTCAGGGGCCGCTCTTCGTCACACCTTC. Amino acids: CASTSGAALRHTF.

The V and J genes are TRBV11-3 and TRBJ1-2; unclear D gene. Germline assignment: CDR1 SGHNT and CDR2 YENEEA. The V gene lost 4 bases and the J gene lost 5 bases, with 8 bases spanning the gap. CDR3 length: 12 residues. Here the CDR3 reads CASSSGLYGYTF. CDR3 nucleotide sequence: TGTGCCAGCAGCTCAGGCCTTTATGGCTACACCTTC. Using reference TRBV11-3 and TRBJ1-2 for the parts outside the CDR3, the full variable domain is EAGVVQSPRYKIIEKKQPVAFWCNPISGHNTLYWYLQNLGQGPELLIRYENEEAVDDSQLPKDRFSAERLKGVDSTLKIQPAELGDSAVYLCASSSGLYGYTFGSGTRLTVV.

The chain is built from TRBV5-4 and TRBJ2-3; 13 bases line up with TRBD2. CDR3 size: 16 residues. Germline trimming cut 5 bases from V and 0 bases from J; bases unmatched to any gene: 3. Germline V CDR1 and CDR2: SGHNT, YYREEE (reference sequence). This CDR3 is CASRTSGGPSTDTQYF. The DNA of the CDR3 is TGTGCCAGCAGGACTAGCGGGGGGCCTAGCACAGATACGCAGTATTTT.

This chain connects TRBV4-1 to TRBJ1-5; no definite D call. This CDR3 is 15 amino acids long. Germline values: CDR1 MGHRA, CDR2 YSYEKL. Trimming took off 1 base at V and 1 base at J, with 8 bases between the two ends. In DNA, the CDR3 is TGCGCCAGCAGCCAAGTGGGAGAAAGCAATCAGCCCCAGCATTTT. Its translation is CASSQVGESNQPQHF.

CDR3 nucleotide sequence: TGTGCCAGTAGTAACGACAGGGTTGGTGGCTACACCTTC. Translated: CASSNDRVGGYTF. V and J are TRBV19 and TRBJ1-2; 7 nucleotides agree with TRBD1. Unmatched junction bases numbered 6, after V lost 4 bases and J lost 7 bases. The length of the CDR3 is 13 residues. The germline gives CDR1 LNHDA, CDR2 SQIVND (reference sequence).

The chain links TRBV5-6 to TRBJ1-1; 9 bases are a match to TRBD1. Germline loops: CDR1 SGHDT, CDR2 YYEEEE. Trimming took 4 bases from V and 2 from J; bases not matched to a gene: 6. The CDR3 extends over 15 amino acids. The DNA for the CDR3 is TGTGCCAGCAGCGTAACAGGGGGCGGAAACACTGAAGCTTTCTTT. Encoded protein: CASSVTGGGNTEAFF.

V and J are TRBV6-1 and TRBJ1-5; no clear D gene. The CDR3 loop spans 14 amino acids. Germline V gene sequence: CDR1 MNHNS, CDR2 SASEGT. V lost 8 bases, J lost 7 bases, and 18 bases lay in between. CDR3 in DNA: TGTGCCAGCTCCCAGGCTGGGCGAAACCAGCCCCAGCATTTT. It encodes CASSQAGRNQPQHF.

The gene calls are TRBV30 and TRBJ2-7, with D possibly matching TRBD2 (6 bases). Germline values: CDR1 GTSNPN, CDR2 SVGIG (reference sequence). The CDR3 totals 14 residues. Trimming took off 3 bases at V and 6 bases at J, with 18 bases between the two ends. In nucleotides, the CDR3 is TGTGCCTGGAGAAGGACTATCCATTCGACCGAGCAGTACTTC. This gives the protein CAWRRTIHSTEQYF.

This rearrangement joins TRBV7-2 to TRBJ2-3; 7 bases match TRBD1. Germline V gene sequence: CDR1 SGHTA, CDR2 FQGNSA. There are 15 residues in the CDR3. Unmatched junction bases numbered 0, after V lost 0 bases and J lost 0 bases. The CDR3 nucleotides are TGTGCCAGCAGCTTAGCGGGACAGAGCACAGATACGCAGTATTTT. It encodes CASSLAGQSTDTQYF.

The chain is built from TRBV30 and TRBJ2-1, with 9 nucleotides matching TRBD2. V was pared by 6 bases and J by 5 bases, with 11 bases of the junction left unmatched. Germline assignment: CDR1 GTSNPN and CDR2 SVGIG (reference sequence). The CDR3 sequence is 15 residues long. The CDR3 nucleotides read TGTGCCTGCTCAAGAAGACTAGCGGAGGACAATGAGCAGTTCTTC. The encoded protein is CACSRRLAEDNEQFF.

This chain connects TRBV6-6 to TRBJ2-2; 7 bases are shared with TRBD1. The CDR3 runs to 15 residues. V was pared by 7 bases and J by 1 base, with 6 bases of the junction left unmatched. The germline V gene has CDR1 MNHNY and CDR2 SVGAGI (reference sequence). CDR3 sequence: CASIDRVVNTGELFF. In DNA, the CDR3 is TGTGCCAGCATCGACAGGGTGGTGAACACCGGGGAGCTGTTTTTT.

The V and J genes are TRBV5-1 and TRBJ2-2; D possibly corresponds to TRBD2 (5 bases). Trimming stripped 1 base from V and 6 bases from J, with 10 bases between. The CDR3 is 14 residues long. Germline CDR1 and CDR2: SGHRS and YFSETQ. CDR3 loop: CASSLSGFPGELFF. The CDR3 DNA sequence: TGCGCCAGCAGCTTGTCGGGGTTTCCCGGGGAGCTGTTTTTT.

The rearrangement links TRBV10-3 to TRBJ2-1; TRBD2 is a possible D gene (5 bases). V was pared by 3 bases and J by 10 bases, with 10 bases between. In germline, CDR1 is ENHRY, CDR2 SYGVKD. This CDR3 spans 12 amino acids. CDR3 DNA: TGTGCCATCAGTGATCTAGCCCGGGAGCAGTTCTTC. It encodes CAISDLAREQFF.

A few counts support this clone. The chain employs TRBV5-4 and TRBJ2-1; the match to TRBD2 covers 8 bases. The CDR3 loop spans 16 amino acids. Germline CDR1 is SGHNT and CDR2 is YYREEE (reference sequence). J lost 0 bases, V lost 2 bases, and 4 bases had no gene match. CDR3 sequence: CASSLAGAISYNEQFF. The CDR3 nucleotides are TGTGCCAGCAGCTTAGCGGGGGCTATCTCCTACAATGAGCAGTTCTTC.

The rearrangement uses TRBV19 and TRBJ2-7; maybe TRBD1 (6 bases). CDR3 length equals 14 residues. With 8 bases removed from V and 5 bases from J, the gap between germline ends came to 19 bases. CDR1 LNHDA and CDR2 SQIVND come from the germline V gene (reference sequence). The CDR3 protein is CASGDRTGTHEQYF. DNA for the CDR3: TGTGCCAGTGGTGACCGTACAGGGACCCACGAGCAGTACTTC.

The chain is built from TRBV10-1 and TRBJ2-5; 12 positions agree with TRBD2. The CDR3 has 16 amino acids. J was trimmed by 5 bases and V by 3 bases; bases with no gene match: 7. Germline V gives CDR1 WNHNN, CDR2 SYGVQD (reference sequence). CDR3 DNA sequence: TGCGCCAGCAGTGATTTACTAGCGGGGGGAACCGAGACCCAGTACTTC. Amino acids: CASSDLLAGGTETQYF.

The chain uses TRBV9 and TRBJ1-6, with D uncertain. Trimming left V 4 bases short and J 6 bases short, with 8 bases between. Germline CDR1 reads SGDLS; CDR2 reads YYNGEE. This CDR3 region has 13 residues. Here the CDR3 reads CASSLGANSPLHF. The CDR3 DNA reads as TGTGCCAGCAGCTTGGGCGCTAATTCACCCCTCCACTTT.